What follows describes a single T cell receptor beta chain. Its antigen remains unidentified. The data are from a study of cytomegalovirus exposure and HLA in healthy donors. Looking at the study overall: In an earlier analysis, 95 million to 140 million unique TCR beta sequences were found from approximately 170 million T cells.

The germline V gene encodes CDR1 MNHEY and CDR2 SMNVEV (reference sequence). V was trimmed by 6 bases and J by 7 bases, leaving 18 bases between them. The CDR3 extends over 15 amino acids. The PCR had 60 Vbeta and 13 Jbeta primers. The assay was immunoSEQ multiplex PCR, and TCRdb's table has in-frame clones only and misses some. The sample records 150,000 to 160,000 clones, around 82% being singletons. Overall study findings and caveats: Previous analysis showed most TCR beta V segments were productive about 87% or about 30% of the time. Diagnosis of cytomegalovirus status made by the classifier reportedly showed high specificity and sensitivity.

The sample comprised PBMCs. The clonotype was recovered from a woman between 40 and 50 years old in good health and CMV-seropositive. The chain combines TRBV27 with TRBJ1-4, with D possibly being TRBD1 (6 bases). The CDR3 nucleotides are TGTGCCAGCAGCCGTCAGACAGGTTTGGGTGAAAAACTGTTTTTT. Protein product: CASSRQTGLGEKLFF.